The 17 T cell receptor beta chains below come from one sample, sequenced in a study of shared clonotypes between healthy human individuals. Only in-frame clones appear in the TCRdb table, and some are missing; sequencing was by immunoSEQ multiplex PCR. The repertoire consists of under 850,000 clones, with 55% to 75% occurring once and the leading ten covering roughly 1.8%. The sequenced sample was memory CD4+ T cells sorted from blood. Subset specified: CD45RA-negative fraction. The receptors stem from a woman aged 25 to 39 in good health.

The count of this clone is one. This CDR3 is CASSQEGFGRGLGYGYTF. CDR3 DNA sequence: TGCGCCAGCAGCCAAGAGGGCTTTGGCAGGGGGCTAGGGTATGGCTACACCTTC. The rearrangement joins TRBV4-1 to TRBJ1-2, with 8 bases lining up with TRBD1. Trimming at V came to 0 bases and at J to 5 bases, leaving 14 bases not matched to a gene. This CDR3 is 18 amino acids long. The germline V gene encodes CDR1 MGHRA and CDR2 YSYEKL.

This clone was recorded once. Other DNA sequences in the sample encode the same CDR3. This chain joins TRBV28 and TRBJ2-1; D gene ambiguous. Looked up from germline, CDR1 is MDHEN and CDR2 is SYDVKM. The CDR3 sequence is 12 residues long. V was shortened by 3 bases and J by 5 bases, with 5 bases between the two germline ends. The CDR3 spells CASSFLHNEQFF. The DNA for the CDR3 is TGTGCCAGCAGTTTCCTTCACAATGAGCAGTTCTTC.

The CDR3 loop reads CASRGTGETQYF. The DNA for the CDR3 is TGCGCCAGCCGCGGGACAGGGGAGACCCAGTACTTC. The V gene is TRBV5-1, the J gene TRBJ2-5; 9 bases fit TRBD1. The CDR3 is made up of 12 amino acids. CDR1 and CDR2 (germline): SGHRS, YFSETQ. J was trimmed by 5 bases and V by 7 bases; bases with no gene match: 3.

As regards this clone: Other nucleotide sequences from this sample produce the same CDR3. The chain recombines TRBV5-1 with TRBJ1-4; no clear D. The V end was cut by 1 base, the J end by 0 bases, with 7 bases between. The CDR3 has 15 residues. Per the germline V gene, CDR1 is SGHRS and CDR2 is YFSETQ. The CDR3 sequence is CASSLSGATNEKLFF. DNA of the CDR3: TGCGCCAGCAGCTTGAGTGGCGCAACTAATGAAAAACTGTTTTTT.

The J gene is TRBJ1-5, the V gene TRBV19; a possible D gene is TRBD1 (5 bases). The germline V and J ends were trimmed by 0 bases and 7 bases, with 7 bases remaining between them. The CDR3 is 13 amino acids. Germline CDR1 is LNHDA and CDR2 is SQIVND (reference sequence). CDR3 coding DNA: TGTGCCAGTAGTATAGATTGGGGGCAGCCCCAGCATTTT. Translation gives CASSIDWGQPQHF.

CDR3 nucleotides: TGTGCCACCAGCAGAGTAGGGGCTGGAAACACCATATATTTT. Translated: CATSRVGAGNTIYF. The genes are TRBV15 and TRBJ1-3; TRBD1 is a possible D gene (5 bases). The V gene's germline CDR1 is LNHNV and CDR2 YYDKDF (reference sequence). V was shortened by 1 base and J by 2 bases, with 6 bases between the two germline ends. The CDR3 extends over 14 amino acids.

V usage is TRBV19 and J usage is TRBJ2-7, with 10 bases fitting TRBD2. The CDR3 has 15 residues. Looked up from germline, CDR1 is LNHDA and CDR2 is SQIVND (reference sequence). V lost 6 bases, J lost 7 bases, and 12 bases stayed unmatched. CDR3 sequence: CASRKAGGVFGEQYF. The CDR3 DNA reads TGTGCCAGTAGAAAAGCGGGAGGGGTGTTTGGGGAGCAGTACTTC.

The rearrangement links TRBV18 to TRBJ2-7; 9 nucleotides agree with TRBD1. The V and J ends lost 3 bases and 2 bases, in that order; junction bases with no gene match: 5. The length of the CDR3 is 15 residues. CDR1 and CDR2 from the germline V gene are KGHSH and LQKENI. The CDR3 loop is CASSPGGQGPYEQYF. Here the CDR3 DNA reads TGTGCCAGCTCACCGGGGGGACAGGGCCCCTACGAGCAGTACTTC.

This clone was seen a few times. The CDR3 DNA follows: TGTGCCAGCAGTACACGGACAGGAATTTTCTACGAGCAGTACTTC. It translates to CASSTRTGIFYEQYF. V and J are TRBV28 and TRBJ2-7; 7 bases are shared with TRBD1. CDR1 MDHEN and CDR2 SYDVKM come from the germline V gene. J lost 3 bases, V lost 5 bases, and 10 bases had no gene match. The CDR3 is 15 residues long.

CDR3 in amino acids: CASSYPGEKLFF. The DNA of the CDR3 is TGTGCCAGCAGTTATCCAGGCGAAAAACTGTTTTTT. The V call is TRBV6-1, the J call TRBJ1-4; no clear D gene. The CDR3 totals 12 residues. Germline V gene sequence: CDR1 MNHNS, CDR2 SASEGT. The ends were cut back, 5 bases at V and 8 bases at J, with 9 bases in the middle.

The genes are TRBV18 and TRBJ2-5; D is undetermined. The germline V gene encodes CDR1 KGHSH and CDR2 LQKENI. The CDR3 runs 14 residues. V gave up 5 bases and J gave up 4 bases, with 14 bases separating them. CDR3: CASSGGGSRETQYF. The CDR3, as DNA: TGTGCCAGCTCAGGTGGTGGGTCGAGAGAGACCCAGTACTTC.

The V and J genes are TRBV28 and TRBJ1-4; the D is unclear. CDR3 length: 15 amino acids. V lost 3 bases, J lost 7 bases, and 15 bases lay in between. CDR1 is MDHEN, CDR2 SYDVKM, per germline. CDR3 nucleotide sequence: TGTGCCAGCAGTTTTTTTTCAGGTCAAAGTGAAAAACTGTTTTTT. This sequence encodes CASSFFSGQSEKLFF.

The chain uses TRBV5-4 and TRBJ2-5; possibly TRBD1 for D (5 bases). The CDR3 has 14 amino acids. V was trimmed by 0 bases and J by 2 bases, leaving 8 bases between them. The germline V gene has CDR1 SGHNT and CDR2 YYREEE (reference sequence). As DNA, the CDR3 is TGTGCCAGCAGCTTGGCCCAGGGACAAGAGACCCAGTACTTC. It translates to CASSLAQGQETQYF.

This clone was counted a few times. The V and J genes are TRBV7-8 and TRBJ2-7; the D call may be TRBD1 or TRBD2 (5 bases each). Trimming stripped 5 bases from V and 6 bases from J, with 8 bases between. CDR3 length equals 11 residues. Germline V CDR1 and CDR2: SGHVS, FQNEAQ. The CDR3 sequence: CASSGGGEQYF. In DNA form, the CDR3 reads TGTGCCAGCAGCGGGGGTGGCGAGCAGTACTTC.

The chain uses TRBV5-1 and TRBJ2-1, with 8 bases matching TRBD2. The length of the CDR3 is 16 residues. V shed 4 bases, J shed 4 bases, and the junction held 10 bases outside the gene matches. The V gene's germline CDR1 is SGHRS and CDR2 YFSETQ. CDR3 sequence reads: CASSPYSGTTYNEQFF. The CDR3 nucleotides read TGCGCCAGCAGCCCCTATAGCGGGACGACGTACAATGAGCAGTTCTTC.

The rearrangement uses TRBV5-8 and TRBJ2-2, with a tentative D call TRBD2 (7 bases). The CDR3 spans 16 residues. V dropped 0 bases and J dropped 6 bases, with 15 bases sitting between them. Germline CDR1 is SGHTS and CDR2 is YDEGEE. The CDR3 sequence: CASSLARGGVAGELFF. Here the CDR3 DNA reads TGTGCCAGCAGCTTGGCCAGGGGAGGGGTTGCCGGGGAGCTGTTTTTT.

The genes are TRBV28 and TRBJ2-1; 9 nucleotides line up with TRBD2. The CDR3 is made up of 14 amino acids. The germline V gene encodes CDR1 MDHEN and CDR2 SYDVKM. V lost 8 bases and J lost 9; bases outside the gene matches: 11. This CDR3 is CASYKTSGTGEQFF. The CDR3 DNA sequence: TGTGCCAGCTACAAGACTAGCGGAACGGGTGAGCAGTTCTTC.